A selection of T cell receptor beta chains follows, all from one sample in a study of identical twins. TCRdb independently ran MiXCR on the 5' RACE reads; one entry per CDR3 protein. The data show a few hundred thousand distinct CDR3 sequences, 7.5% to 10% seen once. These data also formed part of another study, on yellow fever vaccine responses in identical twins.

Input material: PBMCs. Source of these receptors: a woman between 18 and 29 years old in good health. Both conserved end residues are part of each CDR3. D genes are given only for firm matches. Rows may omit the clone size; those that give it use once, few, many or a size class.

TRBJ2-2	TRBV18	TRBD2	NA	TGTGCCAGCTCACCACCGTCCTCAGCGGGGGTCACCGGGGAGCTGTTTTTT	CASSPPSSAGVTGELFF
TRBJ1-3	TRBV7-2	NA	few	TGTGCCAGCAGCCTGGGGGACACTGGAAACACCATATATTTT	CASSLGDTGNTIYF
TRBJ1-1	TRBV5-1	NA	many	TGCGCCAGCAGGCAGGGGACATTGAACACTGAAGCTTTCTTT	CASRQGTLNTEAFF
TRBJ1-2	TRBV3-1	TRBD1	few	TGTGCCAGCAGCCAAGAAGACAGGGTTGGCTACACCTTC	CASSQEDRVGYTF
TRBJ1-5	TRBV6-2/TRBV6-3	TRBD1	NA	TGTGCCAGCAGTTACGGACAGGACATATCGCCCCAGCATTTT	CASSYGQDISPQHF
TRBJ2-7	TRBV25-1	TRBD1	few	TGTGCCAGCAGTGGAGGACAGGGGGGAGACGAGCAGTACTTC	CASSGGQGGDEQYF
TRBJ2-2	TRBV5-1	TRBD1	once	TGCGCCAGCAGCTTGGGGACAGGGGAATACGGGGAGCTGTTTTTT	CASSLGTGEYGELFF
TRBJ2-5	TRBV12-3/TRBV12-4	TRBD2	NA	TGTGCCAGCAGTTCCATTAGCGGGGTTGAGGAGACCCAGTACTTC	CASSSISGVEETQYF
TRBJ2-3	TRBV9	NA	few	TGTGCCAGCAGCGTAGATGGGTCATACACAGATACGCAGTATTTT	CASSVDGSYTDTQYF
TRBJ2-5	TRBV5-1	NA	many	TGCGCCAGCAGCCCAGACGTTCGAGAGACCCAGTACTTC	CASSPDVRETQYF
TRBJ2-3	TRBV20-1	TRBD1	many	TGCAGTGCTAGGAACACAGGGGGAGATACGCAGTATTTT	CSARNTGGDTQYF
TRBJ2-1	TRBV7-9	NA	few	TGTGCCAGCAGCTTAGGGACCAAACCTTACAATGAGCAGTTCTTC	CASSLGTKPYNEQFF
TRBJ2-1	TRBV11-2	TRBD1	NA	TGTGCCAGCAGCTCGGGACAGACTTACAATGAGCAGTTCTTC	CASSSGQTYNEQFF
TRBJ2-2	TRBV5-1	TRBD2	many	TGCGCCAGCAGCTTAACTAGCGGGAGCCCTAACACCGGGGAGCTGTTTTTT	CASSLTSGSPNTGELFF
TRBJ2-5	TRBV6-2/TRBV6-3	NA	NA	TGTGCCAGCAGTTACTCCTTCGGGGGCGAAGAGACCCAGTACTTC	CASSYSFGGEETQYF
TRBJ1-1	TRBV4-2	NA	few	TGTGCCAGCAGATTACCGGGCAGCAACACTGAAGCTTTCTTT	CASRLPGSNTEAFF
TRBJ2-1	TRBV11-2	NA	few	TGTGCCAGCAGCTTAGTTCAGCCTCTGGACAATGAGCAGTTCTTC	CASSLVQPLDNEQFF
TRBJ2-7	TRBV7-8	NA	many	TGTGCCAGCAGCTCACGTACAGGGTACGAGCAGTACTTC	CASSSRTGYEQYF
TRBJ2-7	TRBV29-1	NA	few	TGCAGCGTTGAATCAAAGAACTCCTACGAGCAGTACTTC	CSVESKNSYEQYF
TRBJ2-7	TRBV5-6	NA	NA	TGTGCCAGCAGCTTGGTAGGGGCGAGCGAGCAGTACTTC	CASSLVGASEQYF
TRBJ2-3	TRBV4-2	NA	NA	TGTGCCAGCAGCCAAGAGGGGCCAGATACGCAGTATTTT	CASSQEGPDTQYF
TRBJ2-7	TRBV7-2	NA	many	TGTGCCAGCAGCTTTCCCGGGATGTACGAGCAGTACTTC	CASSFPGMYEQYF
TRBJ2-1	TRBV5-1	NA	few	TGCGCCAGCAGCTTGACCGGGACCGTCGGATACAATGAGCAGTTCTTC	CASSLTGTVGYNEQFF
TRBJ2-1	TRBV10-3	TRBD1	NA	TGTGCCATCAGCACGGACAGGGACGATGAGCAGTTCTTC	CAISTDRDDEQFF
TRBJ2-3	TRBV7-9	NA	many	TGTGCCAGCAGCGCCCCTCCGGGACGGTTTAGCACAGATACGCAGTATTTT	CASSAPPGRFSTDTQYF
TRBJ2-1	TRBV12-3/TRBV12-4	NA	many	TGTGCCAGCAGTTTCGGGCAGAGCTCCTACAATGAGCAGTTCTTC	CASSFGQSSYNEQFF
TRBJ2-1	TRBV6-5	NA	NA	TGTGCCAGCAGTTACCCAAAATCCGGGGGCCACAATGAGCAGTTCTTC	CASSYPKSGGHNEQFF
TRBJ2-1	TRBV7-9	TRBD2	many	TGTGCCAGCAGCCTCGGGACTAGCGGGCAGTTCTTC	CASSLGTSGQFF
TRBJ2-1	TRBV12-3/TRBV12-4	TRBD1	many	TGTGCCAGCAGGGGGGGACAGGGAAATGAGCAGTTCTTC	CASRGGQGNEQFF
TRBJ2-7	TRBV16	NA	NA	TGTGCCAGCAGCCAGTTAATGGGGCCTTACGAGCAGTACTTC	CASSQLMGPYEQYF
TRBJ2-3	TRBV11-2	NA	few	TGTGCCAGCAGCTTAGTCTGGGGACCCACAGATACGCAGTATTTT	CASSLVWGPTDTQYF
TRBJ2-1	TRBV20-1	NA	NA	TGCAGTGCCATTAGGGAGCCGTACAATGAGCAGTTCTTC	CSAIREPYNEQFF
TRBJ2-7	TRBV29-1	NA	NA	TGCAGCGTTGAAGATCACAGTCTAGCTTACGAGCAGTACTTC	CSVEDHSLAYEQYF
TRBJ2-7	TRBV7-2	NA	few	TGTGCCAGCACCCCTAGCTTAGGGACCTACGAGCAGTACTTC	CASTPSLGTYEQYF
TRBJ2-1	TRBV5-1	NA	many	TGCGCCAGCAGCTTGCCGGGGGCCGGTGAGCAGTTCTTC	CASSLPGAGEQFF
TRBJ2-2	TRBV28	NA	NA	TGTGCCAGCAGTTTTGTTAGAGGACTGGGGACCGGGGAGCTGTTTTTT	CASSFVRGLGTGELFF
TRBJ1-5	TRBV6-2/TRBV6-3	NA	NA	TGTGCCAGCCAAACTAGCAATCAGCCCCAGCATTTT	CASQTSNQPQHF
TRBJ2-1	TRBV7-2	NA	few	TGTGCCAGCAGCTCCCTTCCCCGGGCGGGTTCCCAGTTCTTC	CASSSLPRAGSQFF
TRBJ2-5	TRBV12-3/TRBV12-4	TRBD2	few	TGTGCCAGCAGGCGACTAGCGTCGGAGACCCAGTACTTC	CASRRLASETQYF
TRBJ2-1	TRBV7-3	NA	few	TGTGCCAGCAGCCCTCGGGGTTACTCCTACAATGAGCAGTTCTTC	CASSPRGYSYNEQFF
TRBJ2-1	TRBV24-1	TRBD2	NA	TGTGCCACTACTGAGGGTCGCGGTGGCGGGAGGGTCCTCCAGGACTACAATGAGCAGTTCTTC	CATTEGRGGGRVLQDYNEQFF
TRBJ2-6	TRBV12-3/TRBV12-4	TRBD1	few	TGTGCCAGCAGTTACACAGGGGGCCTTGGGGCCAACGTCCTGACTTTC	CASSYTGGLGANVLTF
TRBJ2-3	TRBV29-1	NA	few	TGCAGCGCCTCCCCGGTCACAGATACGCAGTATTTT	CSASPVTDTQYF
TRBJ2-4	TRBV6-4	NA	many	TGTGCCAGCAGTGACTCCAGGGGGGCGAACATTCAGTACTTC	CASSDSRGANIQYF
TRBJ2-3	TRBV28	NA	NA	TGTGCCAGCAGTGGTCAGGGAGTCGGCACAGATACGCAGTATTTT	CASSGQGVGTDTQYF
TRBJ1-1	TRBV6-5	NA	few	TGTGCCAGCACTTACAGCCGGGTAGGCACTGAAGCTTTCTTT	CASTYSRVGTEAFF
TRBJ2-7	TRBV4-3	NA	NA	TGCGCCAGCAGCCAAACCTTTTGGCAGGGATCTAGCGAGCAGTACTTC	CASSQTFWQGSSEQYF
TRBJ1-5	TRBV29-1	NA	few	TGCAGCGTTGATCCCGACAGCAATCAGCCCCAGCATTTT	CSVDPDSNQPQHF
TRBJ2-5	TRBV20-1	NA	NA	TGCAGTGCTCCTCCAGGATACCAAGAGACCCAGTACTTC	CSAPPGYQETQYF
TRBJ2-7	TRBV28	NA	few	TGTGCCAGCAGTTTTCAGGACTATCCCTACGAGCAGTACTTC	CASSFQDYPYEQYF
TRBJ2-7	TRBV24-1	NA	many	TGTGCCACCAGTGACGAAAGGACAGACCTCTACGAGCAGTACTTC	CATSDERTDLYEQYF
TRBJ2-4	TRBV2	TRBD1	many	TGTGCCAGCAGGACAGGGGTCGCCATTCAGTACTTC	CASRTGVAIQYF
TRBJ2-1	TRBV2	TRBD2	many	TGTGCCAGTCCGGGACTAGGTGTCGGTGAGCAGTTCTTC	CASPGLGVGEQFF
TRBJ2-3	TRBV5-1	NA	many	TGCGCCAGCAGCTTGACGTCTAGGCCCACAGATACGCAGTATTTT	CASSLTSRPTDTQYF
TRBJ2-7	TRBV5-5	NA	few	TGTGCCAGCAGCTCCTGGGACCAGACCTACGAGCAGCACTTC	CASSSWDQTYEQHF
TRBJ2-7	TRBV18	NA	few	TGTGCCAGCTCACCAGTGGAGGGGGCAGGGTACGAGCAGTACTTC	CASSPVEGAGYEQYF
TRBJ2-2	TRBV6-2/TRBV6-3	NA	many	TGTGCCAGCAGTTACTCGATTCAAAACAGCGGGCAGTACACCGGGGAGCTGTTTTTT	CASSYSIQNSGQYTGELFF
TRBJ1-5	TRBV10-3	TRBD1	many	TGTGCCACCGGACAGGGGGCGGGTAATCAGCCCCAGCATTTT	CATGQGAGNQPQHF